The T cell receptor beta chain under discussion was sequenced for a study of T cell repertoires in cytomegalovirus infection. Study in general: Both a matching HLA type and CMV infection were indicated by public TCR beta signatures.

Study-wide results and limits: Individuals carrying CMV plus the relevant HLA were identified by cumulative frequency of public TCR beta families. The response measured ex vivo was dominated by TCR beta clonotypes (HLA-C-restricted and CMV-specific).

In its sample, this clonotype was seen a few times. The antigen is undetermined. TCRdb redid the calling of the reads with MiXCR, one entry per CDR3 protein. The sample lists roughly 300,000 distinct CDR3 sequences; 8% to 10% were seen once. The CDR3 is 16 amino acids. Trimming stripped 6 bases from V and 1 base from J, with 16 bases between. CDR1 and CDR2 (germline): SGHNT, YYREEE (reference sequence). V usage is TRBV5-4 and J usage is TRBJ2-2; D possibly uses TRBD1 or TRBD2 (6 bases each). This receptor was obtained from a human donor in good health (CMV status not recorded). Some clones in this sample may be carry-over from other donors' samples. The sequencing input was PBMCs. CDR3 amino acids: CASTTWGARNTGELFF. DNA for the CDR3: TGTGCCAGCACCACTTGGGGGGCTAGGAACACCGGGGAGCTGTTTTTT.